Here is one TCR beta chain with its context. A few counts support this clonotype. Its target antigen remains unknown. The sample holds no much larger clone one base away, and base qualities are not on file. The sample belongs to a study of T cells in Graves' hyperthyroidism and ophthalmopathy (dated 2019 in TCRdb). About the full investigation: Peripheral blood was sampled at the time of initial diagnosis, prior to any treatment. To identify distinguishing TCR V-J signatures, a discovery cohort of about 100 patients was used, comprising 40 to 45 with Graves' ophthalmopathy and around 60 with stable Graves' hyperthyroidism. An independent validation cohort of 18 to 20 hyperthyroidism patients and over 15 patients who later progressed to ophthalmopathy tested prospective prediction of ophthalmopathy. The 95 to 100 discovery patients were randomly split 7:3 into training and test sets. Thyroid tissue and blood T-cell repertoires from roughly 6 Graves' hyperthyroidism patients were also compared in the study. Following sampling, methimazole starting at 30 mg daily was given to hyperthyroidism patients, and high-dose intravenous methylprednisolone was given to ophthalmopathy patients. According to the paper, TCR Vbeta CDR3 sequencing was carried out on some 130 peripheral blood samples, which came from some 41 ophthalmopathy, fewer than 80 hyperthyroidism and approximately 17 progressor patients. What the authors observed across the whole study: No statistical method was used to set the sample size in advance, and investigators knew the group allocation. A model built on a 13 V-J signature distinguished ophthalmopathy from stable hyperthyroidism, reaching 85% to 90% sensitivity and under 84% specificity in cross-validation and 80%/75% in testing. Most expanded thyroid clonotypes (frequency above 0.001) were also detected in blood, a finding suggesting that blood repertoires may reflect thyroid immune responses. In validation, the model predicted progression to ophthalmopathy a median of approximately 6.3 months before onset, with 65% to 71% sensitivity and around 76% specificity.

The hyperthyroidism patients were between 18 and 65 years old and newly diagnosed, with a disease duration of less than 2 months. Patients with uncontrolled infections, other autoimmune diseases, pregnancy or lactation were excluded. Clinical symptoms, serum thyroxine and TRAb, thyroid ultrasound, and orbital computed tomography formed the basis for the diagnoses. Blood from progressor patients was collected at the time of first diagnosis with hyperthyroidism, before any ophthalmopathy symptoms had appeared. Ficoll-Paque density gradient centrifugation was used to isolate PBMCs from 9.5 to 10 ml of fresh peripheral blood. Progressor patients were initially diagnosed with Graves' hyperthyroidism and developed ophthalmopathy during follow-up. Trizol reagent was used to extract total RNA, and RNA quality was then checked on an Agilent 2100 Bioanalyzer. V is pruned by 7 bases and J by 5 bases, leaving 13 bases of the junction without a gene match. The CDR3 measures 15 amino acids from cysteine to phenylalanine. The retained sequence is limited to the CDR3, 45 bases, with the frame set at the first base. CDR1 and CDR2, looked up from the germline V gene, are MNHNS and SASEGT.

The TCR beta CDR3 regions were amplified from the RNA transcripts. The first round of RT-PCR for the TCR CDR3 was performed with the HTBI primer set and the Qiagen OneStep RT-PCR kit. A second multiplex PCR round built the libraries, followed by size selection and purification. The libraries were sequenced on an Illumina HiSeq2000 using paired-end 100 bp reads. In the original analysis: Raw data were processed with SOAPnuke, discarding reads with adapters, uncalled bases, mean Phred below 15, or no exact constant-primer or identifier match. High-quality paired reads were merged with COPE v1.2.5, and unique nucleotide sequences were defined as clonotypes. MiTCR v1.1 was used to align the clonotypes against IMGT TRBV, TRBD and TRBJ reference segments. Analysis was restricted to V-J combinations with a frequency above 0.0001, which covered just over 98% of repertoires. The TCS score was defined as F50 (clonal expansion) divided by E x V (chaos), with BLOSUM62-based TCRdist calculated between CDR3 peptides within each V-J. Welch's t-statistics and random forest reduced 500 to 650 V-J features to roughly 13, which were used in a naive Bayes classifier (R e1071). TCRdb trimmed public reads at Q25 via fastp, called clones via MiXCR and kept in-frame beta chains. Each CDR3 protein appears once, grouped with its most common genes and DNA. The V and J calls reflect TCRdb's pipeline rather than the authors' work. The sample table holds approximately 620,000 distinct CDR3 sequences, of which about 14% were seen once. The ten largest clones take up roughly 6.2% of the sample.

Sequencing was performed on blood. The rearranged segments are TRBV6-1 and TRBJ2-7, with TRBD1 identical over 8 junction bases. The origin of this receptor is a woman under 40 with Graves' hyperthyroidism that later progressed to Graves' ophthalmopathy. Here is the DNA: TGTGCCAGCACCAGTCTAGAGACAGGGGTACACGAGCAGTACTTC. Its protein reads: CASTSLETGVHEQYF.